Listed here are 5 T cell receptor beta chains from one sample, sequenced in a study of early T cells in non-severe SARS-CoV-2 infection. MiXCR was run by TCRdb on the 5' RACE reads, yielding one entry per CDR3 protein. The table includes tens of thousands of distinct CDR3 sequences, over 10% detected once. The sequencing input was whole blood. The source of these receptors is an adult who was a healthcare worker with PCR-confirmed SARS-CoV-2 infection or an uninfected control (not recorded which).

This clonotype appeared once. J is TRBJ2-7 and V is TRBV9; tentative D call: TRBD1 (5 bases). Trimming stripped 0 bases from V and 0 bases from J, with 10 bases between. The length of the CDR3 is 15 residues. Germline V gene lookup returns CDR1 SGDLS and CDR2 YYNGEE. CDR3 region: CASSVEGQSSYEQYF. The CDR3 nucleotides read TGTGCCAGCAGCGTAGAAGGACAAAGCTCCTACGAGCAGTACTTC.

This clonotype has more than one count but fewer than ten. The V and J genes are TRBV10-3 and TRBJ2-3; 8 bases agree with TRBD2. With V trimmed by 2 bases and J by 2 bases, 9 bases remained unmatched. The CDR3 contains 17 residues. Germline lookup yields CDR1 ENHRY and CDR2 SYGVKD. In nucleotides, the CDR3 is TGTGCCATCAGTGAGGGGAGGAAAGCGGGGGCCACAGATACGCAGTATTTT. This translates into CAISEGRKAGATDTQYF.

This clonotype was recorded a few times. The DNA for the CDR3 is TGTGCCAGCTCGAGGACAGACGCGAACACCGGGGAGCTGTTTTTT. It yields the protein CASSRTDANTGELFF. V is TRBV18 and J is TRBJ2-2, with TRBD1 as a possible D gene (6 bases). Germline V gives CDR1 KGHSH, CDR2 LQKENI. This CDR3 is built from 15 residues. V was trimmed by 6 bases and J by 0 bases, leaving 11 bases between them. The whole variable domain, filled in from reference TRBV18 and TRBJ2-2, reads NAGVMQNPRHLVRRRGQEARLRCSPMKGHSHVYWYRQLPEEGLKFMVYLQKENIIDESGMPKERFSAEFPKEGPSILRIQQVVRGDSAAYFCASSRTDANTGELFFGEGSRLTVL.

This clonotype occurred a few times. The chain combines TRBV3-1 with TRBJ2-1, with D possibly called TRBD1 or TRBD2 (6 bases each). This CDR3 comprises 16 residues. CDR1 LGHDT and CDR2 YNNKEL come from the germline V gene (reference sequence). Deletions cut 4 bases from V and 7 bases from J, with 20 bases between. CDR3 sequence reads: CASSRGAPGVGNEQFF. The CDR3 DNA reads TGTGCCAGCAGCCGGGGGGCCCCAGGGGTGGGAAATGAGCAGTTCTTC.

The J gene is TRBJ2-3, the V gene TRBV28; D possibly matches TRBD1 or TRBD2 (5 bases each). CDR1 and CDR2 (germline): MDHEN, SYDVKM. V was cut by 2 bases and J by 4 bases, with 13 bases left in between. CDR3 length: 15 amino acids. The CDR3: CASSLGVGTADTQYF. CDR3 sequence (DNA): TGTGCCAGCAGTTTAGGTGTCGGGACCGCAGATACGCAGTATTTT.